A selection of T cell receptor beta chains follows, all from one sample in a study of Graves' ophthalmopathy and Graves' hyperthyroidism. MiXCR, applied by TCRdb to the multiplex PCR reads, yields one record per CDR3 protein. The table includes roughly 480,000 distinct CDR3 sequences, approximately 15% detected once. Sample: blood. The source of these receptors is a woman aged 25 to 39 with Graves' ophthalmopathy. Each CDR3 is given with its conserved first and last residue. A D gene is named only where the DNA matches it firmly. Expanded clones get a size class; other rows say once, few or many, or leave the size out.

D gene: NA; J gene: TRBJ2-5; V gene: TRBV10-3; clone size: many; CDR3 length: 13; CDR3 DNA: TGTGCCATCAGGCCGGGACGAGAGGAGACCCAGTACTTC; CDR3 protein: CAIRPGREETQYF
D gene: NA; J gene: TRBJ2-2; V gene: TRBV27; clone size: NA; CDR3 length: 13; CDR3 DNA: TGTGCCAGAAGTTCCGTTCGGCCCGGGGAGCTGTTTTTT; CDR3 protein: CARSSVRPGELFF
D gene: TRBD1; J gene: TRBJ2-2; V gene: TRBV6-1; clone size: many; CDR3 length: 16; CDR3 DNA: TGTGCCAGCAGGCCTCGAACAGGGGGCGCCGCCGGGGAGCTGTTTTTT; CDR3 protein: CASRPRTGGAAGELFF
D gene: TRBD2; J gene: TRBJ2-5; V gene: TRBV28; clone size: NA; CDR3 length: 14; CDR3 DNA: TGTGCCAGCCGAGGCGTAGCGGGAGGTGAGACCCAGTACTTC; CDR3 protein: CASRGVAGGETQYF
D gene: TRBD2; J gene: TRBJ2-7; V gene: TRBV7-6; clone size: NA; CDR3 length: 17; CDR3 DNA: TGTGCCAGCAGCTTCTTACAGTCGCGAGCGGGGGGAGGCGAGCAGTACTTC; CDR3 protein: CASSFLQSRAGGGEQYF
D gene: NA; J gene: TRBJ1-2; V gene: TRBV28; clone size: many; CDR3 length: 15; CDR3 DNA: TGTGCCAGCAGACCCCCCCGTCCTTTTTCGGGTGGCTACACCTTC; CDR3 protein: CASRPPRPFSGGYTF
D gene: NA; J gene: TRBJ2-7; V gene: TRBV4-1; clone size: few; CDR3 length: 13; CDR3 DNA: TGCGCCAGCAGCCAAGATTGGAAGCTCGAGCAGTACTTC; CDR3 protein: CASSQDWKLEQYF
D gene: NA; J gene: TRBJ1-2; V gene: TRBV20-1; clone size: many; CDR3 length: 15; CDR3 DNA: TGCAGTGCTAGAGCCCCTTCCTCTCCAGCCCCAGGCTACACCTTC; CDR3 protein: CSARAPSSPAPGYTF
D gene: NA; J gene: TRBJ2-7; V gene: TRBV7-6; clone size: NA; CDR3 length: 13; CDR3 DNA: TGTGCCAGCAGCCCAGGGTATGGGTACGAGCAGTACTTC; CDR3 protein: CASSPGYGYEQYF
D gene: TRBD1; J gene: TRBJ1-6; V gene: TRBV7-8; clone size: once; CDR3 length: 15; CDR3 DNA: TGTGCCAGCAGCAGGGGACAGGACGCCTATTCGGCCCTCCACTTT; CDR3 protein: CASSRGQDAYSALHF
D gene: TRBD2; J gene: TRBJ2-7; V gene: TRBV7-2; clone size: NA; CDR3 length: 15; CDR3 DNA: TGTGCCAGCAGCTTAGCGGGACTAGCCTCCTACGAGCAGTACTTC; CDR3 protein: CASSLAGLASYEQYF
D gene: NA; J gene: TRBJ2-5; V gene: TRBV6-5; clone size: many; CDR3 length: 14; CDR3 DNA: TGTGCCAGCAGTTACGGCGACGGTAAAGAGACCCAGTACTTC; CDR3 protein: CASSYGDGKETQYF
D gene: TRBD1; J gene: TRBJ1-6; V gene: TRBV6-1; clone size: many; CDR3 length: 15; CDR3 DNA: TGTGCCAGCTCGACCGGGACAGGTCGTTATCCGCCCCTCCACTTT; CDR3 protein: CASSTGTGRYPPLHF